This paragraph reports one T cell receptor beta chain. The target antigen is unknown. This entry comes from a study of cytomegalovirus exposure and HLA in healthy donors. Overall study: The same platform was used for the 120 or so validation repertoires as for the 650 to 800 first-cohort repertoires, as reported in a later analysis. The study's findings and limits: Researchers counted around 150 TCR beta chains as cytomegalovirus-associated. Cytomegalovirus status was reportedly diagnosed by the classifier with high sensitivity and specificity. Rarity characterized most TCR sequences, yet some public TCRs appeared in many donors.

Assay used: immunoSEQ multiplex PCR; TCRdb lists only in-frame clones, some missing. The repertoire holds 100,000 to 150,000 clones, roughly 89% seen once, with more than 0.95% in the top ten. From germline, CDR1 is SGHTA and CDR2 FQGTGA. Trimming cost V 1 base and J 1 base, with 8 bases left between them. The CDR3 is 14 amino acids. This receptor was obtained from a woman under 30 in good health and CMV-seronegative. The chain links TRBV7-3 to TRBJ2-7; D call uncertain. The specimen sequenced was PBMCs. CDR3 residues: CASSLMAGSYEQYF. The CDR3 DNA is TGTGCCAGCAGCTTAATGGCAGGTTCCTACGAGCAGTACTTC.